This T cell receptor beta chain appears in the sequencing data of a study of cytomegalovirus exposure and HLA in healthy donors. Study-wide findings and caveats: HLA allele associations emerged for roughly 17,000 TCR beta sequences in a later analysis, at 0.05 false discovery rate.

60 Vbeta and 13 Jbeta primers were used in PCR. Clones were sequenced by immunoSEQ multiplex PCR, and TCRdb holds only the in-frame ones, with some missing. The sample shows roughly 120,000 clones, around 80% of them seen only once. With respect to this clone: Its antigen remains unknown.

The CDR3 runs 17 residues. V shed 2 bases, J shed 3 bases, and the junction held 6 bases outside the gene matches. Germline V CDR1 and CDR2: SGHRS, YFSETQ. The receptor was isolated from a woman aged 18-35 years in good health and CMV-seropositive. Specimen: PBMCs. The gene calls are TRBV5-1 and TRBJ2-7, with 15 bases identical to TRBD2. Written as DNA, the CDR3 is TGCGCCAGCAGCTTCCAGGGGGGACTAGCGGGGGGCTACGAGCAGTACTTC. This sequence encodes CASSFQGGLAGGYEQYF.